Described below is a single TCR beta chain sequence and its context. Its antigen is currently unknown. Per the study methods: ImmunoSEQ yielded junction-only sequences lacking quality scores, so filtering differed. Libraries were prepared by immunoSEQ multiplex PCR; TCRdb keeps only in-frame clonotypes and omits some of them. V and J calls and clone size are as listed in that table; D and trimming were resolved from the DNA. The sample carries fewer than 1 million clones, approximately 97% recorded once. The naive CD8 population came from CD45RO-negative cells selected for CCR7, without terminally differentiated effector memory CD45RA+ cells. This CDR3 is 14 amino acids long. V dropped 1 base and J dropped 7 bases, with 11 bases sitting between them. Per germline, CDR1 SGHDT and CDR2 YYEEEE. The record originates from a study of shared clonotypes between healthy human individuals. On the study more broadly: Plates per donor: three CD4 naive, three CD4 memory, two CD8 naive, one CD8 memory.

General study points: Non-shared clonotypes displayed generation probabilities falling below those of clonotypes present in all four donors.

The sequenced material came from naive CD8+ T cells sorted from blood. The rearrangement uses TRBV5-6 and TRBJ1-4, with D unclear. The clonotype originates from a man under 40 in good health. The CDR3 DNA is TGTGCCAGCAGCTTGATCTCAGGAAGTGAAAAACTGTTTTTT. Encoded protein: CASSLISGSEKLFF.